What follows describes a single T cell receptor (beta chain). The antigen is unknown. This sample is part of a study of cytotoxic CD8 clonotypes in ibrutinib-treated CLL. Trimming at V came to 1 base and at J to 4 bases, leaving 11 bases not matched to a gene. Germline values: CDR1 LGHNA, CDR2 YSLEER. There are 18 residues in the CDR3. Profiled with immunoSEQ multiplex PCR; TCRdb holds only in-frame clones, not every one. This sample has 150,000 or so clones, with 70% to 80% found just once. General study results and limits: Sampling of sustained-remission and progressing patients occurred at differing times. Upon ibrutinib response clonality rose, and upon progression it fell back toward baseline.

V gene TRBV4-3 combines with J gene TRBJ1-1; TRBD1 matches at 11 bases. The sequence was collected from a human donor with chronic lymphocytic leukemia. The material sequenced was PBMCs, taken after 12 months of ibrutinib treatment. CDR3 nucleotide sequence: TGCGCCAGCAGCCAAGCCCCCCTCTTGGGACAGGGGGGCACTGAAGCTTTCTTT. Encoded protein: CASSQAPLLGQGGTEAFF.